The 23 T cell receptor beta chains below all came from one sample that was sequenced in a study of blood T cells in healthy people across ages. Then a second PCR, running about 6 to 12 cycles, was carried out with a sample-barcoded 5' primer and a J-beta primer mix. TCRdb re-analysed the 5' RACE reads in MiXCR, keeping a single row per CDR3 protein. The sample comprises around 900,000 distinct CDR3 sequences, around 54% of which are singletons, and 20% to 25% rests with the top ten. The source material was blood. These receptors originate from a woman in her fifties or sixties in good health.

This chain links TRBV29-1 with TRBJ2-7; 7 nucleotides line up with TRBD2. This CDR3 is 12 amino acids long. Germline CDR1 and CDR2: SQVTM and ANQGSEA. Losses at the gene ends were 6 bases for V and 4 bases for J; bases not matched to a gene: 6. The CDR3 protein is CSVAGGWYEQYF. The CDR3 nucleotides read TGCAGCGTAGCCGGGGGGTGGTACGAGCAGTACTTC.

The CDR3 DNA follows: TGTGCCAGCAGCCAAGAGGAGGGGGCCACCTACAATGAGCAGTTCTTC. Residues: CASSQEEGATYNEQFF. The chain employs TRBV4-2 and TRBJ2-1; possible D gene TRBD1, 7 bases. Trimming took off 0 bases at V and 2 bases at J, with 11 bases between the two ends. Germline V gene sequence: CDR1 LGHNA, CDR2 YNFKEQ. The CDR3 is made up of 16 amino acids.

The chain joins TRBV5-6 to TRBJ1-2; TRBD1 aligns across 10 bases. The germline V gene has CDR1 SGHDT and CDR2 YYEEEE. The CDR3 has 18 amino acids. Trimming cost V 4 bases and J 0 bases; bases outside gene matches: 12. DNA for the CDR3: TGTGCCAGCAGCGCCATCCGGGACAGGGGACAAGCTAACTATGGCTACACCTTC. It is translated as CASSAIRDRGQANYGYTF.

In this sample, this clonotype turned up a few times. The chain employs TRBV4-2 and TRBJ2-5, with 9 bases that match TRBD1. This CDR3 has 15 residues. The junction had 10 bases not matched to a gene; V was cut back by 6 bases and J by 5 bases. Germline loops: CDR1 LGHNA, CDR2 YNFKEQ. The CDR3 loop is CASSGTGPRGETQYF. In DNA form, the CDR3 reads TGTGCCAGCAGTGGGACAGGGCCCCGTGGGGAGACCCAGTACTTC.

The chain links TRBV11-2 to TRBJ2-4, with D perhaps TRBD2 (5 bases). Trimming pared 5 bases from V and 3 bases from J, leaving 11 bases between. The germline gives CDR1 SGHAT, CDR2 FQNNGV. The CDR3 totals 14 residues. CDR3 sequence reads: CASSVAGIKNIQYF. CDR3 bases: TGTGCCAGCAGCGTCGCCGGGATCAAAAACATTCAGTACTTC.

J is TRBJ2-3 and V is TRBV2, with D uncertain. The germline gives CDR1 SNHLY, CDR2 FYNNEI. The CDR3 runs 14 residues. V was cut by 6 bases and J by 0 bases, with 10 bases left in between. Here the CDR3 reads CASSRPMSTDTQYF. CDR3 DNA: TGTGCCAGCAGCAGACCCATGAGCACAGATACGCAGTATTTT.

The genes are TRBV27 and TRBJ2-7; the D is unclear. The length of the CDR3 is 14 residues. V was cut by 8 bases and J by 2 bases, with 16 bases left in between. The germline CDR1 and CDR2 sequences are MNHEY and SMNVEV (reference sequence). For the CDR3, the DNA is TGTGCCAGCCGCGCCCTCCACGACACCTACGAGCAGTACTTC. This translates into CASRALHDTYEQYF.

This clonotype was found a few times. The genes are TRBV7-2 and TRBJ1-1, with D uncertain. Trimming took 4 bases from V and 1 from J, leaving 7 bases between them. The CDR3 is 13 residues long. Germline V gene sequence: CDR1 SGHTA, CDR2 FQGNSA. The DNA for the CDR3 is TGTGCCAGCAGCTCCCAGCCGAACACTGAAGCTTTCTTT. This codes for CASSSQPNTEAFF. Full variable domain (outside the CDR3, taken from reference TRBV7-2 and TRBJ1-1): GAGVSQSPSNKVTEKGKDVELRCDPISGHTALYWYRQSLGQGLEFLIYFQGNSAPDKSGLPSDRFSAERTGGSVSTLTIQRTQQEDSAVYLCASSSQPNTEAFFGQGTRLTVV.

The chain links TRBV20-1 to TRBJ2-1; no reliable D call. The CDR3 contains 12 residues. Germline V CDR1 and CDR2: DFQATT, SNEGSKA (reference sequence). V was clipped by 8 bases and J by 7 bases, with 15 bases between them. This chain's CDR3 is CSRLAAGNEQFF. The CDR3 coding sequence is TGCAGTAGACTGGCGGCAGGTAATGAGCAGTTCTTC.

In this sample, this clonotype turned up a few times. The genes are TRBV7-2 and TRBJ2-3, with a weak D call TRBD2 (6 bases). This CDR3 has 16 amino acids. Between the trimmed V and J ends, which lost 5 bases and 5 bases, there was a span of 20 bases. CDR1 is SGHTA, CDR2 FQGNSA, per germline. The CDR3 nucleotides read TGTGCCAGCAGCACATTAGCGGTTCCCAACGTAGATACGCAGTATTTT. Translating gives CASSTLAVPNVDTQYF.

The chain links TRBV2 to TRBJ2-5; possibly TRBD2 for D (6 bases). The ends were cut back, 6 bases at V and 11 bases at J, with 16 bases in the middle. Germline CDR1 reads SNHLY; CDR2 reads FYNNEI. CDR3 length equals 12 residues. This CDR3 is CASRETSDEQYF. CDR3 bases: TGTGCCAGCAGAGAGACTAGTGATGAGCAGTACTTC.

The chain links TRBV30 to TRBJ2-6, with unresolved D. The CDR3 extends over 12 amino acids. V lost 2 bases and J 2 bases, leaving 1 base between the germline ends. Looked up from germline, CDR1 is GTSNPN and CDR2 is SVGIG (reference sequence). DNA for the CDR3: TGTGCCTGGAGTACTGGGGCCAACGTCCTGACTTTC. This gives the protein CAWSTGANVLTF.

This clonotype was seen a few times. The CDR3 DNA is TGTGCCACCAGCAGAGATCGTCGGACTAGCGAGCATGAGCAGTTCTTC. It codes for CATSRDRRTSEHEQFF. This chain uses TRBV15 with TRBJ2-1; 9 nucleotides match TRBD2. Germline loops: CDR1 LNHNV, CDR2 YYDKDF (reference sequence). This CDR3 spans 16 amino acids. Unmatched junction bases numbered 8, after V lost 0 bases and J lost 8 bases.

In this sample, this clonotype turned up many times. The CDR3 DNA reads TGCGCCAGCAGCTTGGTGGTGGAAGAGACCCAGTACTTC. Amino acid sequence: CASSLVVEETQYF. J is TRBJ2-5 and V is TRBV5-1; D is undetermined. Germline V gene sequence: CDR1 SGHRS, CDR2 YFSETQ. The CDR3 consists of 13 residues. Between the trimmed V and J ends, which lost 0 bases and 3 bases, there was a span of 6 bases. Full variable domain (missing parts from reference TRBV5-1 and TRBJ2-5): KAGVTQTPRYLIKTRGQQVTLSCSPISGHRSVSWYQQTPGQGLQFLFEYFSETQRNKGNFPGRFSGRQFSNSRSEMNVSTLELGDSALYLCASSLVVEETQYFGPGTRLLVL.

This clonotype was counted a few times. The V call is TRBV3-1, the J call TRBJ1-2; TRBD1 matches at 10 bases. The CDR3 contains 15 residues. Germline V lookup: CDR1 LGHDT, CDR2 YNNKEL (reference sequence). V dropped 0 bases and J dropped 3; count of bases not matched to a gene: 1. The CDR3 sequence: CASSQETGGYYGYTF. CDR3 sequence (DNA): TGTGCCAGCAGCCAAGAGACAGGGGGCTACTATGGCTACACCTTC.

The chain carries TRBV12-3 or TRBV12-4 and TRBJ2-5, with 9 bases matching TRBD1. With 5 bases clipped from V and 5 bases from J, the junction kept 6 bases outside the gene matches. There are 14 residues in the CDR3. The CDR3 sequence is CASSSTGGEETQYF. CDR3 DNA: TGTGCCAGCAGTAGCACAGGGGGCGAGGAGACCCAGTACTTC.

The chain uses TRBV30 and TRBJ1-2, with 8 bases matching TRBD1. V gave up 2 bases and J gave up 8 bases; unmatched junction bases: 4. The CDR3 runs 12 residues. Germline V CDR1 and CDR2: GTSNPN, SVGIG (reference sequence). CDR3 bases: TGTGCCTGGAGTCCAGGGGGCGGGGGCTACACCTTC. It codes for CAWSPGGGGYTF.

V gene TRBV7-8 combines with J gene TRBJ2-5; 10 nucleotides agree with TRBD2. Germline V lookup: CDR1 SGHVS, CDR2 FQNEAQ. V lost 7 bases and J lost 2; bases outside the gene matches: 10. The CDR3 extends over 16 amino acids. In nucleotides, the CDR3 is TGTGCCAGCACCCTGGGTGGGACTAGCGAACAAGAGACCCAGTACTTC. It encodes CASTLGGTSEQETQYF.

The table lists this clonotype with a few counts. This chain links TRBV13 with TRBJ2-6; 10 positions match TRBD1. This CDR3 region has 19 residues. Trimming took 4 bases from V and 0 from J; bases not matched to a gene: 9. The germline V gene encodes CDR1 PRHDT and CDR2 FYEKMQ (reference sequence). The CDR3 DNA sequence: TGTGCCAGCAGCTATACCTTGGGACAGGGGTCCTCTGGGGCCAACGTCCTGACTTTC. Its translation is CASSYTLGQGSSGANVLTF.

In the case of this clonotype: Being one base from a much bigger clone, this may be a read error. V is TRBV7-6 and J is TRBJ2-1; 10 bases are shared with TRBD2. V trimming: 11 bases; J trimming: 10 bases; junction bases outside the gene matches: 14. The CDR3 sequence is 14 residues long. Germline loops: CDR1 SGHVS, CDR2 FNYEAQ. The CDR3 nucleotides are TGTGCCGCCCGGAGGACTAGCGGTGGGGGGGAGCAGTTCTTC. Its translation is CAARRTSGGGEQFF.

On this clonotype itself: One end of the junction does not line up with germline, which may come from a read error. J is TRBJ1-2 and V is TRBV3-1; D not certain. The germline V gene has CDR1 LGHDT and CDR2 YNNKEL (reference sequence). This CDR3 is 13 amino acids long. The CDR3 is CASSQGTAYGCTF. The CDR3, as DNA: TGTGCCAGCAGCCAAGGCACGGCGTATGGCTGCACCTTC.

The chain couples TRBV5-1 to TRBJ2-4, with D maybe TRBD2 (6 bases). The V and J ends lost 0 bases and 6 bases respectively, with 13 bases between them. Germline values: CDR1 SGHRS, CDR2 YFSETQ. This CDR3 has 15 residues. The CDR3 sequence: CASSLGRGKGNIQYF. As DNA, the CDR3 is TGCGCCAGCAGCTTGGGGCGCGGGAAGGGAAACATTCAGTACTTC.

This chain links TRBV15 with TRBJ1-5, with D possibly matching TRBD1 (5 bases). The V end was cut by 1 base, the J end by 6 bases, with 10 bases between. Germline V CDR1 and CDR2: LNHNV, YYDKDF (reference sequence). CDR3 length: 14 amino acids. CDR3 residues: CATSRAQGFQPQHF. The DNA of the CDR3 is TGTGCCACCAGCAGAGCCCAGGGATTTCAGCCCCAGCATTTT. Full variable domain (outside the CDR3, taken from reference TRBV15 and TRBJ1-5): DAMVIQNPRYQVTQFGKPVTLSCSQTLNHNVMYWYQQKSSQAPKLLFHYYDKDFNNEADTPDNFQSRRPNTSFCFLDIRSPGLGDTAMYLCATSRAQGFQPQHFGDGTRLSIL.